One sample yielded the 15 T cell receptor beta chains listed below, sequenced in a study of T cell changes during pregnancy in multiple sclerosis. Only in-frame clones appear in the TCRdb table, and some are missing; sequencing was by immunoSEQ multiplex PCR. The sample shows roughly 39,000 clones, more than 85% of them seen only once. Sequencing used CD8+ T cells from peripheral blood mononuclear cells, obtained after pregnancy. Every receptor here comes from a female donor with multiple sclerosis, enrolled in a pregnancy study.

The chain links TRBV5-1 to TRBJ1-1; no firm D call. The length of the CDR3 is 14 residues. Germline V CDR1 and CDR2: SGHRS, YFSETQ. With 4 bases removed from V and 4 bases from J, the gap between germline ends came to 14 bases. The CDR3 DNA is TGCGCCAGCAGCCGGGGAGCCGGGTCCACTGAAGCTTTCTTT. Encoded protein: CASSRGAGSTEAFF.

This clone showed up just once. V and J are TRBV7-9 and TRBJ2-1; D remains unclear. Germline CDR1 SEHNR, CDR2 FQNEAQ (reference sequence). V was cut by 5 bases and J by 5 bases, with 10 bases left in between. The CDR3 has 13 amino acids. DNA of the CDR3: TGTGCCAGCAGCATTAACACGCACAATGAGCAGTTCTTC. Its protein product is CASSINTHNEQFF.

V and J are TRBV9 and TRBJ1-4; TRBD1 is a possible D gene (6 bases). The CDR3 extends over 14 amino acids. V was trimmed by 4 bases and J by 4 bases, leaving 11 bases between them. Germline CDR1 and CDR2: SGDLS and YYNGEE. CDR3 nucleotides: TGTGCCAGCAGCCGGACAGTGAATAATGAAAAACTGTTTTTT. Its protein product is CASSRTVNNEKLFF.

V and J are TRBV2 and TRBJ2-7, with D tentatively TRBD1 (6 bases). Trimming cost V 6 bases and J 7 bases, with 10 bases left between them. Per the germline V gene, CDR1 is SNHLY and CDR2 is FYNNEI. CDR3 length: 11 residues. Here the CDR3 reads CASRAGVEQYF. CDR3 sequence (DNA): TGTGCCAGCAGGGCAGGGGTTGAGCAGTACTTC.

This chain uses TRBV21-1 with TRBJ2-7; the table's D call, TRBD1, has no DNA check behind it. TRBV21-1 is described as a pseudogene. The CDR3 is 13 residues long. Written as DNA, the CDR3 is TGTGCCAGCAGCAAGTCACACCTCTACGAGCAGTACTTC. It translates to CASSKSHLYEQYF.

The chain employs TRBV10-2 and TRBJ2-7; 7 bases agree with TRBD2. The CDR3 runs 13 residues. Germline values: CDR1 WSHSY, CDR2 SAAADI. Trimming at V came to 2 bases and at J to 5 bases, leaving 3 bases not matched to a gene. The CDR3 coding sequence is TGCGCCAGCAGTGAGGTAACTAGCGACGAGCAGTACTTC. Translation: CASSEVTSDEQYF.

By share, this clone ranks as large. CDR3: CASSPDSSYEQYF. The CDR3 coding sequence is TGTGCCAGCAGCCCGGACAGTTCCTACGAGCAGTACTTC. This rearrangement joins TRBV7-9 to TRBJ2-7; TRBD1 might be the D (6 bases). The CDR3 has 13 amino acids. The germline CDR1 and CDR2 sequences are SEHNR and FQNEAQ (reference sequence). The germline V and J ends were trimmed by 5 bases and 1 base, with 9 bases remaining between them.

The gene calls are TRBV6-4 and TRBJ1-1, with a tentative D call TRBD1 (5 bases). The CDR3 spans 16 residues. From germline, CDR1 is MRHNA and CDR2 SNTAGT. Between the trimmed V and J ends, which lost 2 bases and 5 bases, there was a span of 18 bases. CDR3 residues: CASSDGGGTEETEAFF. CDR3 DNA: TGTGCCAGCAGTGACGGTGGGGGGACGGAGGAGACTGAAGCTTTCTTT.

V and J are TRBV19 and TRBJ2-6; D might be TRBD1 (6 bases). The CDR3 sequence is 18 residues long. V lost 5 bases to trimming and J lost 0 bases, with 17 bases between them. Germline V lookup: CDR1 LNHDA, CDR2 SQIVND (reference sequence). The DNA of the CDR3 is TGTGCCAGTAGTTACCCACAGGGAATCCCCTCTGGGGCCAACGTCCTGACTTTC. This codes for CASSYPQGIPSGANVLTF.

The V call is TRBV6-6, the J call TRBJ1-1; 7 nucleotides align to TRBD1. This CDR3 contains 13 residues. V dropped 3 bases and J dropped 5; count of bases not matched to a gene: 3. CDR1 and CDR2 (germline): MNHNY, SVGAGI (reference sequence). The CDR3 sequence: CASSYQGDTEAFF. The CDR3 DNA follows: TGTGCCAGCAGTTATCAGGGGGATACTGAAGCTTTCTTT.

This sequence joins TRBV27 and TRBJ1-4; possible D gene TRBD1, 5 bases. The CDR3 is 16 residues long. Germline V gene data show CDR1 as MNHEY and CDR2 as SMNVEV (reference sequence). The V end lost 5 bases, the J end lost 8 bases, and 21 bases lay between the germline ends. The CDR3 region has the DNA TGTGCCAGCAGTACAACCGGCGCCAGGGTCGGAGAAAAACTGTTTTTT. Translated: CASSTTGARVGEKLFF.

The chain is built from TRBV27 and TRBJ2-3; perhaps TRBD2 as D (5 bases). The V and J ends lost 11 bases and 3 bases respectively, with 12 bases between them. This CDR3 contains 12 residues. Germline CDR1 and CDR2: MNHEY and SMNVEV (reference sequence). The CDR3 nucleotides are TGTGCCTCCCAACGCGGGACAGATACGCAGTATTTT. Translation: CASQRGTDTQYF.

Here the CDR3 reads CSVQRLAGGPGETQYF. DNA for the CDR3: TGCAGCGTCCAAAGACTAGCGGGAGGGCCGGGGGAGACCCAGTACTTC. The chain links TRBV29-1 to TRBJ2-5, with 14 nucleotides matching TRBD2. The CDR3 covers 16 residues. With V trimmed by 6 bases and J by 5 bases, 11 bases remained unmatched. The germline gives CDR1 SQVTM, CDR2 ANQGSEA.

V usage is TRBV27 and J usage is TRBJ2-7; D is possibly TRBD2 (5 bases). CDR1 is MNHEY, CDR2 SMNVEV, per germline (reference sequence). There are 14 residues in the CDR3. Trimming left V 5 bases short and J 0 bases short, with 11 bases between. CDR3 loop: CASSPLRASYEQYF. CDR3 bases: TGTGCCAGCAGTCCCTTGCGGGCCTCCTACGAGCAGTACTTC.

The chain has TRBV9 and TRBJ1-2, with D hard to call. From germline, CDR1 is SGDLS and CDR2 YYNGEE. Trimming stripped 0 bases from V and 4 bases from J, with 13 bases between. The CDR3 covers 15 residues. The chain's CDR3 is CASSVVDGRGYGYTF. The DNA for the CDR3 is TGTGCCAGCAGCGTAGTGGACGGTCGGGGCTATGGCTACACCTTC.